Listed here is a single T cell receptor (beta chain). These data are taken from a study of cytomegalovirus exposure and HLA in healthy donors. It was with 60 Vbeta and 13 Jbeta primers that the PCR ran. Clones were sequenced by immunoSEQ multiplex PCR, and TCRdb holds only the in-frame ones, with some missing. Among roughly 180,000 clones, approximately 80% were seen once, and the ten largest hold 6% to 7.5%. The germline V gene has CDR1 SGHRS and CDR2 YFSETQ. The CDR3 totals 16 residues. After removal of 1 base from V and 3 bases from J, the junction contained 6 bases not matched to a gene. The V gene is TRBV5-1, the J gene TRBJ2-3; TRBD2 matches 9 bases. Sequences were obtained from PBMCs. The sequence was collected from a man younger than 45 in good health and CMV-seropositive. Here the CDR3 reads CASSLIMREGTDTQYF. The CDR3 DNA reads as TGCGCCAGCAGCTTGATCATGCGGGAGGGGACAGATACGCAGTATTTT.